This T cell receptor (beta chain) was documented in a study of PD-L1 blockade in urothelial cancer. Each PCR received spiked synthetic TCR analog templates. Profiled with immunoSEQ multiplex PCR; TCRdb holds only in-frame clones, not every one. The sample contains about 84,000 clones, roughly 87% of which appear only once. Patients' urothelial carcinoma was locally advanced or metastatic. The CDR3 extends over 16 amino acids. Germline values: CDR1 SGHKS, CDR2 YYEKEE (reference sequence). Trimming at V came to 0 bases and at J to 3 bases, leaving 4 bases not matched to a gene. The clonotype originates from a man between 65 and 85 years old with urothelial cancer. The sample here was PBMCs, taken around atezolizumab (anti-PD-L1) treatment. The chain links TRBV5-5 to TRBJ2-7; 12 bases agree with TRBD2. CDR3 residues: CASSLARTSGNYEQYF. In DNA, the CDR3 is TGTGCCAGCAGCTTGGCCAGGACTAGCGGGAACTACGAGCAGTACTTC.